This TCR beta chain emerged from a study of blood T cell repertoires in COVID-19. Whole-study context: Acute and convalescent COVID-19 specimens originated in the United States, Italy and Spain.

The CDR3 is made up of 12 amino acids. Germline V lookup: CDR1 LNHDA, CDR2 SQIVND (reference sequence). The germline V and J ends were trimmed by 6 bases and 6 bases, with 11 bases remaining between them. In the original analysis: From reference gene primer amplification, estimates of nucleated cell counts were derived. Clones were read by immunoSEQ multiplex PCR, and TCRdb kept only the in-frame ones, dropping some. That table supplies the V and J calls and clone size; D and trimming were determined from the DNA. Seen here are a few hundred thousand clones, about 85% observed once, and the top ten hold roughly 3.9%.

Specimen: peripheral blood. This receptor was identified in a man aged 55-75 years who had recovered from COVID-19. This rearrangement joins TRBV19 to TRBJ1-1; perhaps TRBD1 as D (6 bases). CDR3: CASRTGRSEAFF. Here the CDR3 DNA reads TGTGCCAGTAGAACAGGGAGATCTGAAGCTTTCTTT.